This paragraph reports one TCR beta chain. Its antigen is as yet unknown. These data belong to a study of chemoradiotherapy in HPV16-positive cancers. V shed 9 bases and J shed 2 bases, with 17 bases lying between them. This CDR3 is 14 amino acids long. The germline gives CDR1 MDHEN, CDR2 SYDVKM. General observations from the study: HPV-responsive T-cell expansion during chemoradiotherapy was linked to improved recurrence-free survival in HPV16-positive patients.

Produced via immunoSEQ multiplex PCR; TCRdb's table is partial and in-frame only. Of about 20,000 clones listed, 80% to 95% are singletons. This sequence joins TRBV28 and TRBJ2-7; no clear D. The sequencing used blood, collected from a patient who underwent chemoradiotherapy. The TCR sequence derives from a human donor with HPV-associated anogenital cancer. The CDR3 DNA reads TGTGCCAGTACATGGAGCTCCTTGACCTACGAGCAGTACTTC. It yields the protein CASTWSSLTYEQYF.